This TCR beta chain is from a study of T cells expressing NK-cell markers. TCRdb re-called the 5' RACE reads; one entry per CDR3 protein, DNA not given. Its table lists approximately 380,000 distinct CDR3 sequences. This CDR3 has 12 residues. In germline, CDR1 is SNHLY, CDR2 FYNNEI. This sequence joins TRBV2 and TRBJ2-5; lacking DNA, the TRBD2 call made by TCRdb goes unchecked. The sample taken for sequencing was blood T cells: a sorted CD56 or NKG2C T cell subset, CD4+ or CD8+ T cells, or bulk PBMC T cells (not recorded which). The clonotype was recovered from a man aged 18 to 69 in good health. CDR3 region: CASSATRETQYF.